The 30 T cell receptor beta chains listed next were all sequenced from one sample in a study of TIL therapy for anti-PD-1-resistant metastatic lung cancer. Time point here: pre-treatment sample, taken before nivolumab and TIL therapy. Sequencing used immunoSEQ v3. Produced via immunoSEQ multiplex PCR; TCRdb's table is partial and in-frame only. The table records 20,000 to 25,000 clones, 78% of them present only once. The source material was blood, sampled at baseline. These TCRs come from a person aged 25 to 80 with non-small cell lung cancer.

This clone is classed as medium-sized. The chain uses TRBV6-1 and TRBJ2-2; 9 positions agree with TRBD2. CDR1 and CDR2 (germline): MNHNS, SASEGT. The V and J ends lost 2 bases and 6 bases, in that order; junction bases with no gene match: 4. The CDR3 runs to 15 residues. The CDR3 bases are TGTGCCAGCAGTGAAAGTGCGGGAGGGCCCGGGGAGCTGTTTTTT. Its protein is CASSESAGGPGELFF.

The CDR3 reads CASGPRQGQAEAFF. In DNA form, the CDR3 reads TGTGCCAGCGGTCCCAGACAGGGACAGGCTGAAGCTTTCTTT. The chain recombines TRBV6-1 with TRBJ1-1; 8 bases are shared with TRBD1. The CDR3 consists of 14 residues. J was trimmed by 6 bases and V by 8 bases; bases with no gene match: 11. Germline V CDR1 and CDR2: MNHNS, SASEGT.

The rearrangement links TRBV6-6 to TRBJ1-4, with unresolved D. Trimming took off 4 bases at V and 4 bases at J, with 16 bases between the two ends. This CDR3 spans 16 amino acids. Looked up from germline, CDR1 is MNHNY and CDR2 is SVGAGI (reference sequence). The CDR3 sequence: CASSSWADIINEKLFF. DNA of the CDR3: TGTGCCAGCAGTTCATGGGCAGATATTATTAATGAAAAACTGTTTTTT.

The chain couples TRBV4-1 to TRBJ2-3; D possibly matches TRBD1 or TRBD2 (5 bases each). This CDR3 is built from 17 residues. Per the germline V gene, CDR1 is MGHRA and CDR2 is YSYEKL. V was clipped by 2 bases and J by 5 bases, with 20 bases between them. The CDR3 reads CASSQSPGTPKGDTQYF. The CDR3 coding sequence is TGCGCCAGCAGCCAATCTCCCGGGACCCCTAAGGGAGATACGCAGTATTTT.

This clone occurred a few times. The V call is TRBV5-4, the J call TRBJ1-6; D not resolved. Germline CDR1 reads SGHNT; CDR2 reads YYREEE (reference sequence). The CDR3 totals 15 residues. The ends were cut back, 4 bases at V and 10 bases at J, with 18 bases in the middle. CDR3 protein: CASSPVPESPSPLHF. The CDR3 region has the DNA TGTGCCAGCAGCCCCGTCCCCGAGTCCCCATCACCCCTCCACTTT.

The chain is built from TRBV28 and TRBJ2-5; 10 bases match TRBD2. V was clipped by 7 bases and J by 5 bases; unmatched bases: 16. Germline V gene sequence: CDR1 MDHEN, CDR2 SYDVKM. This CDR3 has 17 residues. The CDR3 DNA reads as TGTGCCAGCACCCTAGGGGCTAGCGGGAGCAGTGGGGAGACCCAGTACTTC. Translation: CASTLGASGSSGETQYF.

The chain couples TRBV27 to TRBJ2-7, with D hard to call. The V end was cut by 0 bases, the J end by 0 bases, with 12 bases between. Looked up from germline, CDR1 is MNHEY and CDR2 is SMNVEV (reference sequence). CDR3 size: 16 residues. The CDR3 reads CASSLSRDAYSYEQYF. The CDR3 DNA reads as TGTGCCAGCAGTTTATCCCGAGACGCATACTCCTACGAGCAGTACTTC.

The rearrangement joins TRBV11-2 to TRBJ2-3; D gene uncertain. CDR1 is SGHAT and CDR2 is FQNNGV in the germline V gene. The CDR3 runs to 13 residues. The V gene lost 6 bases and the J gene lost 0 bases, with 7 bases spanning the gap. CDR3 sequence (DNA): TGTGCCAGCAGTTTACCTAGCACAGATACGCAGTATTTT. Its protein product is CASSLPSTDTQYF.

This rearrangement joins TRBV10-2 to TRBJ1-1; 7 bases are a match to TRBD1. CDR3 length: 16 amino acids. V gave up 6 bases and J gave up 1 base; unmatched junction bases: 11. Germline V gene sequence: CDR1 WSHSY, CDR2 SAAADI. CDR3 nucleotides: TGCGCCAGCAGGGAGACAGGGAAGAACTCGAACACTGAAGCTTTCTTT. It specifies CASRETGKNSNTEAFF.

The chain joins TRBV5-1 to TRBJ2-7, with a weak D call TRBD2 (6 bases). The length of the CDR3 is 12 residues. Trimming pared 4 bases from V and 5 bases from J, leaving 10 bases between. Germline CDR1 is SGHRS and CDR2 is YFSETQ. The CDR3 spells CASSRSGDEQYF. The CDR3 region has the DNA TGCGCCAGCAGCCGATCGGGGGACGAGCAGTACTTC.

The CDR3 nucleotides read TGTGCCAGACTAGGCCGGACCCGGGACTCCCCTTCGGTCTACAATGAGCAGTTCTTC. Its translation is CARLGRTRDSPSVYNEQFF. This chain joins TRBV2 and TRBJ2-1; maybe TRBD2 (6 bases). V was clipped by 9 bases and J by 3 bases, with 30 bases between them. Germline CDR1 and CDR2: SNHLY and FYNNEI. The CDR3 spans 19 residues.

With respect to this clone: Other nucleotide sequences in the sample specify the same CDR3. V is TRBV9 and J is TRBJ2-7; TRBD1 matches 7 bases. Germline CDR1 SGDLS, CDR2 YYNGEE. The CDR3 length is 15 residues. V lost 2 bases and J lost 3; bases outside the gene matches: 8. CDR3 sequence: CASSVSGTDLYEQYF. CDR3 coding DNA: TGTGCCAGCAGCGTCTCCGGGACAGATCTCTACGAGCAGTACTTC.

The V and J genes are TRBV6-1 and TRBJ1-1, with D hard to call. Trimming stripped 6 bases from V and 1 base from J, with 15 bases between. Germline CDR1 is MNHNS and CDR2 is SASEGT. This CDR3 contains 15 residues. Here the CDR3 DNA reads TGTGCCAGCAGAGAGATCGGACCCCGGAACACTGAAGCTTTCTTT. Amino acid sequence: CASREIGPRNTEAFF.

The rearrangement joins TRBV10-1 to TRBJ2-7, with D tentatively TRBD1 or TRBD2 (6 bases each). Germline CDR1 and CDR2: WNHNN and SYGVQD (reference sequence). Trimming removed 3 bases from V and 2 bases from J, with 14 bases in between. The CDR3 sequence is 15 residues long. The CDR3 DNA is TGCGCCAGCAGTGATCCGGGGGCCCCACCCTACGAGCAGTACTTC. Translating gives CASSDPGAPPYEQYF.

CDR3 sequence (DNA): TGTGCCAGCAGCAAGGTGGGTGACGCGAACACCGGGGAGCTGTTTTTT. It codes for CASSKVGDANTGELFF. The genes are TRBV21-1 and TRBJ2-2. TRBV21-1 is a known pseudogene. The CDR3 extends over 16 amino acids.

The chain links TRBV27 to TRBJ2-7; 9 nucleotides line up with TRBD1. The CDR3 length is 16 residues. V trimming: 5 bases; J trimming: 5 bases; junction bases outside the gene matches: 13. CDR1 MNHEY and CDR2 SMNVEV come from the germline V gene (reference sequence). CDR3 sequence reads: CASSPLNHRGHDEQYF. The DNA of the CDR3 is TGTGCCAGCAGTCCCCTCAACCACAGGGGGCACGACGAGCAGTACTTC.

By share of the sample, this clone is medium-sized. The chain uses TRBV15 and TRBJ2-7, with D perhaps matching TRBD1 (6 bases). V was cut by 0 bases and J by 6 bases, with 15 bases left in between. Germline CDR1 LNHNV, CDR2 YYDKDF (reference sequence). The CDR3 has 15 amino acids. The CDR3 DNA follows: TGTGCCACCAGCAGAGATGGGAGCTTAGGGGGCGAGCAGTACTTC. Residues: CATSRDGSLGGEQYF.

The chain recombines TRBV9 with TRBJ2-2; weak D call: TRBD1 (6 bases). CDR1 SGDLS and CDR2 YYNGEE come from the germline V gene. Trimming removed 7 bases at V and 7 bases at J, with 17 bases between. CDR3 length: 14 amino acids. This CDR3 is CASGARGDVGELFF. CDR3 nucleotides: TGTGCCAGCGGGGCCAGGGGAGACGTCGGGGAGCTGTTTTTT.

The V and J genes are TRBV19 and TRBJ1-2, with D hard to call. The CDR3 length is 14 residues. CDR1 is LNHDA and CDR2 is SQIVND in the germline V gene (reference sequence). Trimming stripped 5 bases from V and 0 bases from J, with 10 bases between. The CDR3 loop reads CASSGGEANYGYTF. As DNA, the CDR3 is TGTGCCAGTAGTGGCGGAGAGGCTAACTATGGCTACACCTTC.

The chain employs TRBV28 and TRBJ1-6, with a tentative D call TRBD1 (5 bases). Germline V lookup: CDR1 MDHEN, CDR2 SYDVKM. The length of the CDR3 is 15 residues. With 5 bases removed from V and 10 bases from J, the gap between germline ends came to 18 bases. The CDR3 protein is CASSPLGPFGSPLHF. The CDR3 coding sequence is TGTGCCAGCAGTCCACTGGGACCTTTCGGATCACCCCTCCACTTT. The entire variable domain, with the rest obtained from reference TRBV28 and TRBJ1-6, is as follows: DVKVTQSSRYLVKRTGEKVFLECVQDMDHENMFWYRQDPGLGLRLIYFSYDVKMKEKGDIPEGYSVSREKKERFSLILESASTNQTSMYLCASSPLGPFGSPLHFGNGTRLTVT.

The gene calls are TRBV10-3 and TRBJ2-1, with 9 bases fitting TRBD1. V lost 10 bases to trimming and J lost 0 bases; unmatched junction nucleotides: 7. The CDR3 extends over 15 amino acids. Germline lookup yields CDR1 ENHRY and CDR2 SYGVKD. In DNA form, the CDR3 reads TGTGCCAGCACACAGGGGGCCAGCTCCTACAATGAGCAGTTCTTC. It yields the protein CASTQGASSYNEQFF.

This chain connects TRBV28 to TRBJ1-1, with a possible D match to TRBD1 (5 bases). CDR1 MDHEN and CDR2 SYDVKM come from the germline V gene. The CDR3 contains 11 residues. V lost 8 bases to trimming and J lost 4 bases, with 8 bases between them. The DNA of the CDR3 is TGTGCCAGCTCGGGGGGCACTGAAGCTTTCTTT. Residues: CASSGGTEAFF.

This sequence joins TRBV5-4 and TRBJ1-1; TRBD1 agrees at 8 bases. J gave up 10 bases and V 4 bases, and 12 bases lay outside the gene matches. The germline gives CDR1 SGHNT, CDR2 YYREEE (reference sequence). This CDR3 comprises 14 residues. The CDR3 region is CASSVRTGIPGAFF. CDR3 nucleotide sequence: TGTGCCAGCAGCGTACGGACAGGGATTCCGGGAGCTTTCTTT.

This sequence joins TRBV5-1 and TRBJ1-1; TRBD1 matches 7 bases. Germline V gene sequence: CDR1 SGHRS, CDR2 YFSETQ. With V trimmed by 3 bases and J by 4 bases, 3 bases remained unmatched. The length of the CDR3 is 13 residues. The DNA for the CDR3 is TGCGCCAGCAGCTACAGGGGCTTCACTGAAGCTTTCTTT. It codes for CASSYRGFTEAFF.

CDR3: CASSPRPAYEQYF. For the CDR3, the DNA is TGTGCCAGCAGTCCAAGGCCCGCCTACGAGCAGTACTTC. The rearrangement joins TRBV28 to TRBJ2-7, with no clear D. The ends were cut back, 5 bases at V and 2 bases at J, with 10 bases in the middle. The CDR3 is made up of 13 amino acids. The germline V gene encodes CDR1 MDHEN and CDR2 SYDVKM.

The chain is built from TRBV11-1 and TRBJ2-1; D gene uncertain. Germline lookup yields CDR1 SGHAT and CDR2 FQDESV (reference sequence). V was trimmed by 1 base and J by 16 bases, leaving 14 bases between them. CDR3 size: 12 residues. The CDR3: CASSLVRSVQFF. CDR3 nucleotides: TGTGCCAGCAGCTTAGTTCGTTCCGTTCAATTCTTC.

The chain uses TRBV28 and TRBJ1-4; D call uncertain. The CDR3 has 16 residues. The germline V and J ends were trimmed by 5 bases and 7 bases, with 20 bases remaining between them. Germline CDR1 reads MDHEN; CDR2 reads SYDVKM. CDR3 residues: CASSTPRRQKGEKLFF. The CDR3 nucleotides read TGTGCCAGCAGTACGCCGCGTCGGCAGAAAGGTGAAAAACTGTTTTTT.

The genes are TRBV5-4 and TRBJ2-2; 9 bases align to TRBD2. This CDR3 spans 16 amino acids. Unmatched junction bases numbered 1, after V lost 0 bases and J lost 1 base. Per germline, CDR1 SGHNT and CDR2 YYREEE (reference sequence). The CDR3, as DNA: TGTGCCAGCAGCTTGGATAGCGGGGGGAACACCGGGGAGCTGTTTTTT. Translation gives CASSLDSGGNTGELFF.

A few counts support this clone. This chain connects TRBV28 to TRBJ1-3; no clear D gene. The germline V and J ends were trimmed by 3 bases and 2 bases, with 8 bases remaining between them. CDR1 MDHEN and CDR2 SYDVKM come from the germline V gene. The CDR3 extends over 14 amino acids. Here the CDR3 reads CASSFLVTGNTIYF. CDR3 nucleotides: TGTGCCAGCAGTTTTTTGGTTACTGGAAACACCATATATTTT.

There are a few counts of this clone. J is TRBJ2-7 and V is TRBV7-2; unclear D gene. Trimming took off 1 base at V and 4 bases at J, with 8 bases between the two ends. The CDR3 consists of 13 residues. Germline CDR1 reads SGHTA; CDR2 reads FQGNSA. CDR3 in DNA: TGTGCCAGCAGCTTAGTTGGCCCTTACGAGCAGTACTTC. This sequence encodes CASSLVGPYEQYF.